The 22 T cell receptor beta chains listed next were all sequenced from one sample in a study of shared clonotypes between healthy human individuals. Libraries were prepared by immunoSEQ multiplex PCR; TCRdb keeps only in-frame clonotypes and omits some of them. The sample consists of about 2.4 million clones, 80% to 95% of them appearing once. The sequenced sample was naive CD4+ T cells from PBMCs. Subset in this sample: CD45RA+ positively selected. These receptors all stem from a man aged 18 to 29 in good health. Some clones in this sample may be carry-over from other donors' samples.

This chain uses TRBV5-6 with TRBJ2-7; TRBD2 matches 9 bases. The length of the CDR3 is 15 residues. Germline CDR1 reads SGHDT; CDR2 reads YYEEEE. After removal of 2 bases from V and 5 bases from J, the junction contained 8 bases not matched to a gene. CDR3 bases: TGTGCCAGCAGCTTTCTCGCGGGAGGGCCCCACGAGCAGTACTTC. Amino acids: CASSFLAGGPHEQYF.

V usage is TRBV27 and J usage is TRBJ1-5, with D perhaps matching TRBD1 (5 bases). V was pared by 6 bases and J by 1 base, with 7 bases between. Germline V lookup: CDR1 MNHEY, CDR2 SMNVEV (reference sequence). CDR3 length: 13 residues. CDR3 residues: CASRTASNQPQHF. The CDR3 DNA follows: TGTGCCAGCAGGACAGCGAGCAATCAGCCCCAGCATTTT.

This clone was detected only once. Sequence at one end of the junction differs from germline and may be a read error. V and J are TRBV7-2 and TRBJ2-3; no clear D. Germline V gene lookup returns CDR1 SGHTA and CDR2 FQGNSA. CDR3 length: 15 residues. The CDR3 is CASNLLAQTTDTQYF. In DNA form, the CDR3 reads TGTGCCAGCAACTTACTCGCGCAGACCACAGATACGCAGTATTTT.

Regarding this clone: Other DNA sequences from this sample encode an identical CDR3 as well. This chain links TRBV28 with TRBJ1-5; no firm D call. The V gene lost 5 bases and the J gene lost 5 bases, with 7 bases spanning the gap. The CDR3 runs to 12 residues. Germline-derived CDR1 and CDR2 are MDHEN and SYDVKM. The CDR3 protein is CASSPPDQPQHF. Written as DNA, the CDR3 is TGTGCCAGCAGTCCACCAGATCAGCCCCAGCATTTT.

This clone was counted only a few times. This sample includes further DNA sequences coding for the same CDR3. This chain's CDR3 is CASSPGTNEKLFF. In DNA, the CDR3 is TGTGCCAGCTCACCAGGGACTAATGAAAAACTGTTTTTT. V and J are TRBV18 and TRBJ1-4; D gene uncertain. V dropped 2 bases and J dropped 2 bases, with 3 bases sitting between them. Germline-derived CDR1 and CDR2 are KGHSH and LQKENI. The CDR3 consists of 13 residues. The entire variable domain, with the rest obtained from reference TRBV18 and TRBJ1-4, is as follows: NAGVMQNPRHLVRRRGQEARLRCSPMKGHSHVYWYRQLPEEGLKFMVYLQKENIIDESGMPKERFSAEFPKEGPSILRIQQVVRGDSAAYFCASSPGTNEKLFFGSGTQLSVL.

This clone was counted once. This chain connects TRBV7-3 to TRBJ2-1; 8 nucleotides match TRBD1. This CDR3 comprises 17 residues. Losses at the gene ends were 2 bases for V and 1 base for J; bases not matched to a gene: 7. Germline loops: CDR1 SGHTA, CDR2 FQGTGA. CDR3 DNA: TGTGCCAGCAGCTTATTGGGACAGGCCGGGTCCTACAATGAGCAGTTCTTC. It specifies CASSLLGQAGSYNEQFF. Filled out from reference TRBV7-3 and TRBJ2-1, the complete variable domain reads GAGVSQTPSNKVTEKGKYVELRCDPISGHTALYWYRQSLGQGPEFLIYFQGTGAADDSGLPNDRFFAVRPEGSVSTLKIQRTERGDSAVYLCASSLLGQAGSYNEQFFGPGTRLTVL.

V and J are TRBV5-1 and TRBJ1-1; unclear D gene. CDR1 and CDR2 (germline): SGHRS, YFSETQ. The CDR3 covers 13 residues. V lost 0 bases, J lost 7 bases, and 10 bases lay in between. The CDR3 is CASSLAPMVEAFF. CDR3 DNA sequence: TGCGCCAGCAGCTTGGCTCCGATGGTTGAAGCTTTCTTT.

This chain links TRBV28 with TRBJ2-3; 11 bases agree with TRBD2. The CDR3 spans 14 residues. The germline CDR1 and CDR2 sequences are MDHEN and SYDVKM. Trimming took 5 bases from V and 5 from J; bases not matched to a gene: 3. For the CDR3, the DNA is TGTGCCAGCAGTGGTGGACTAGCGGGAGATACGCAGTATTTT. This gives the protein CASSGGLAGDTQYF. Full variable domain (missing parts from reference TRBV28 and TRBJ2-3): DVKVTQSSRYLVKRTGEKVFLECVQDMDHENMFWYRQDPGLGLRLIYFSYDVKMKEKGDIPEGYSVSREKKERFSLILESASTNQTSMYLCASSGGLAGDTQYFGPGTRLTVL.

V gene TRBV5-1 combines with J gene TRBJ2-5, with 8 nucleotides matching TRBD2. Germline values: CDR1 SGHRS, CDR2 YFSETQ. This CDR3 is built from 16 residues. Trimming took 4 bases from V and 5 from J; bases not matched to a gene: 13. CDR3 protein: CASSPSGAGVYETQYF. As DNA, the CDR3 is TGCGCCAGCAGCCCTTCCGGAGCGGGAGTCTATGAGACCCAGTACTTC.

The V call is TRBV14, the J call TRBJ2-3; TRBD1 matches at 8 bases. CDR3 length equals 14 residues. Germline-derived CDR1 and CDR2 are SGHDN and FVKESK. V shed 4 bases and J 8 bases; nucleotides not matched to a gene: 8. The CDR3 coding sequence is TGTGCCAGCAGCCTTACAGGGGGTCGAGGTACGCAGTATTTT. Translated, it gives CASSLTGGRGTQYF.

This rearrangement joins TRBV9 to TRBJ1-4; D unclear. CDR1 SGDLS and CDR2 YYNGEE come from the germline V gene. This CDR3 contains 14 residues. V lost 4 bases, J lost 2 bases, and 9 bases lay in between. As DNA, the CDR3 is TGTGCCAGCAGCTTCAGTGTGACTAATGAAAAACTGTTTTTT. It encodes CASSFSVTNEKLFF. Looking up the rest from reference TRBV9 and TRBJ1-4 gives the full variable domain: DSGVTQTPKHLITATGQRVTLRCSPRSGDLSVYWYQQSLDQGLQFLIQYYNGEERAKGNILERFSAQQFPDLHSELNLSSLELGDSALYFCASSFSVTNEKLFFGSGTQLSVL.

The V call is TRBV5-1, the J call TRBJ2-7; D gene unclear. V was trimmed by 0 bases and J by 0 bases, leaving 16 bases between them. The germline gives CDR1 SGHRS, CDR2 YFSETQ. This CDR3 has 17 residues. The chain's CDR3 is CASSLGAGVAYSYEQYF. As DNA, the CDR3 is TGCGCCAGCAGCTTGGGAGCTGGGGTAGCCTACTCCTACGAGCAGTACTTC. The whole variable domain, filled in from reference TRBV5-1 and TRBJ2-7, reads KAGVTQTPRYLIKTRGQQVTLSCSPISGHRSVSWYQQTPGQGLQFLFEYFSETQRNKGNFPGRFSGRQFSNSRSEMNVSTLELGDSALYLCASSLGAGVAYSYEQYFGPGTRLTVT.

V is TRBV6-1 and J is TRBJ1-5; D is possibly TRBD1 (5 bases). Germline loops: CDR1 MNHNS, CDR2 SASEGT. This CDR3 spans 13 amino acids. V was clipped by 8 bases and J by 2 bases, with 10 bases between them. CDR3 sequence: CASDMTGNQPQHF. CDR3 in DNA: TGTGCCAGCGATATGACAGGCAATCAGCCCCAGCATTTT.

This chain uses TRBV18 with TRBJ1-3; D call uncertain. The CDR3 length is 14 residues. Germline values: CDR1 KGHSH, CDR2 LQKENI. Deletions cut 6 bases from V and 0 bases from J, with 9 bases between. CDR3 residues: CASSSANSGNTIYF. Written as DNA, the CDR3 is TGTGCCAGCTCTTCCGCCAACTCTGGAAACACCATATATTTT.

The rearrangement joins TRBV2 to TRBJ2-7, with 8 bases fitting TRBD2. With 3 bases clipped from V and 3 bases from J, the junction kept 10 bases outside the gene matches. The V gene's germline CDR1 is SNHLY and CDR2 FYNNEI. This CDR3 contains 16 residues. The CDR3 DNA reads as TGTGCCAGCAGTGATTCTATAGCGGGAAAATACTACGAGCAGTACTTC. This gives the protein CASSDSIAGKYYEQYF.

The chain employs TRBV28 and TRBJ2-7, with D unresolved. This CDR3 has 14 residues. The ends were cut back, 7 bases at V and 3 bases at J, with 16 bases in the middle. Germline V gene data show CDR1 as MDHEN and CDR2 as SYDVKM. This CDR3 is CASTPAGQDYEQYF. As DNA, the CDR3 is TGTGCCAGCACCCCGGCTGGGCAGGACTACGAGCAGTACTTC. Full variable domain (outside the CDR3, taken from reference TRBV28 and TRBJ2-7): DVKVTQSSRYLVKRTGEKVFLECVQDMDHENMFWYRQDPGLGLRLIYFSYDVKMKEKGDIPEGYSVSREKKERFSLILESASTNQTSMYLCASTPAGQDYEQYFGPGTRLTVT.

V and J are TRBV30 and TRBJ1-2; 7 positions match TRBD1. The CDR3 consists of 16 residues. Germline CDR1 reads GTSNPN; CDR2 reads SVGIG (reference sequence). With 2 bases clipped from V and 4 bases from J, the junction kept 13 bases outside the gene matches. The CDR3 bases are TGTGCCTGGAGTAACTCCTGGGACAGAGCTTTCTATGGCTACACCTTC. It specifies CAWSNSWDRAFYGYTF.

This clone was observed a single time. The CDR3 loop is CASSLTGLGDYGYTF. Written as DNA, the CDR3 is TGCGCCAGCAGCTTGACGGGCCTAGGGGACTATGGCTACACCTTC. V is TRBV5-1 and J is TRBJ1-2; tentative D call: TRBD1 (5 bases). CDR3 length equals 15 residues. V lost 1 base and J 3 bases, leaving 13 bases between the germline ends. Looked up from germline, CDR1 is SGHRS and CDR2 is YFSETQ.

The chain joins TRBV4-2 to TRBJ2-3; D might be TRBD2 (6 bases). Per the germline V gene, CDR1 is LGHNA and CDR2 is YNFKEQ. The CDR3 loop spans 15 amino acids. The V and J ends lost 1 base and 5 bases respectively, with 13 bases between them. The CDR3: CASSQGLLAQDTQYF. The CDR3 nucleotides are TGTGCCAGCAGCCAAGGGTTGCTAGCGCAAGATACGCAGTATTTT.

The V gene is TRBV19, the J gene TRBJ2-7; D uncertain. Germline V lookup: CDR1 LNHDA, CDR2 SQIVND (reference sequence). V lost 8 bases, J lost 5 bases, and 4 bases lay in between. The CDR3 has 9 residues. DNA for the CDR3: TGTGCCAGTTTTCACGAGCAGTACTTC. Amino acids: CASFHEQYF.

This clone has a single count. This chain links TRBV6-1 with TRBJ2-4; no clear D. This CDR3 has 17 amino acids. Looked up from germline, CDR1 is MNHNS and CDR2 is SASEGT. V dropped 2 bases and J dropped 0 bases, with 14 bases sitting between them. The DNA for the CDR3 is TGTGCCAGCAGTGAAACCGGAGCGAACCTAGCCAAAAACATTCAGTACTTC. Translated: CASSETGANLAKNIQYF.

As for this clone: Just one base apart from a much larger clone, this may be a read error. The rearrangement links TRBV6-1 to TRBJ2-5, with no clear D. The CDR3 is made up of 11 amino acids. V was pared by 6 bases and J by 0 bases, with 2 bases between. Germline values: CDR1 MNHNS, CDR2 SASEGT. CDR3 bases: TGTGCCAGCAGCTACCAAGAGACCCAGTACTTC. Translating gives CASSYQETQYF.